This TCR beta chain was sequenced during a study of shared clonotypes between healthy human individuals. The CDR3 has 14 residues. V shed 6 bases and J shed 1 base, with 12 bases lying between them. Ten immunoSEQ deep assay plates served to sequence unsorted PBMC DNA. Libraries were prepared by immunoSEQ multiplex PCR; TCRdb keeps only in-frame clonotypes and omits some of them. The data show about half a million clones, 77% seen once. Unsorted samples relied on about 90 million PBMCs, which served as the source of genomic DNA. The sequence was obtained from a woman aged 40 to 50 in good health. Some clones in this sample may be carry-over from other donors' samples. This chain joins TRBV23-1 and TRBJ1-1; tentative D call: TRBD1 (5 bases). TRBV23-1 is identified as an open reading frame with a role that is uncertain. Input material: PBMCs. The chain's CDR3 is CASRLGTANTEAFF. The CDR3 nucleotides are TGCGCCAGCAGACTCGGGACTGCGAACACTGAAGCTTTCTTT.